This T cell receptor (beta chain) was documented in a study of blood T cell repertoires in COVID-19. The ends lost 3 bases at V and 8 bases at J; junction bases unmatched: 12. The CDR3 consists of 17 residues. Per germline, CDR1 KGHSH and CDR2 LQKENI. Repertoires were generated with immunoSEQ multiplex PCR, while TCRdb's copy carries only in-frame clones and drops some. The profile shows 100,000 to 150,000 clones, around 80% of them singletons. The material sequenced was peripheral blood. The chain carries TRBV18 and TRBJ1-6; TRBD1 matches at 8 bases. This sequence was found in a man aged 25-45 years with COVID-19, enrolled during active disease. The chain's CDR3 is CASSPRTPDRADSPLHF. The CDR3 DNA sequence: TGTGCCAGCTCACCTCGAACACCGGACAGGGCGGATTCACCCCTCCACTTT.